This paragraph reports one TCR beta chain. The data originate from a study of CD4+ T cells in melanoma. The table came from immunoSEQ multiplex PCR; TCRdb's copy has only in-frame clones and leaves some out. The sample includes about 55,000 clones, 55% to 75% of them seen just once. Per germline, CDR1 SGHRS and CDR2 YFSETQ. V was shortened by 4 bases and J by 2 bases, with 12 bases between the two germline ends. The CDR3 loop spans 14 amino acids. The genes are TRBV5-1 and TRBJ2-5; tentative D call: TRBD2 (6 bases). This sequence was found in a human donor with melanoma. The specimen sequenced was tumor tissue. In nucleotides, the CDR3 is TGCGCCAGCAGCCCGGGGACTCCACAAGAGACCCAGTACTTC. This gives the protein CASSPGTPQETQYF.